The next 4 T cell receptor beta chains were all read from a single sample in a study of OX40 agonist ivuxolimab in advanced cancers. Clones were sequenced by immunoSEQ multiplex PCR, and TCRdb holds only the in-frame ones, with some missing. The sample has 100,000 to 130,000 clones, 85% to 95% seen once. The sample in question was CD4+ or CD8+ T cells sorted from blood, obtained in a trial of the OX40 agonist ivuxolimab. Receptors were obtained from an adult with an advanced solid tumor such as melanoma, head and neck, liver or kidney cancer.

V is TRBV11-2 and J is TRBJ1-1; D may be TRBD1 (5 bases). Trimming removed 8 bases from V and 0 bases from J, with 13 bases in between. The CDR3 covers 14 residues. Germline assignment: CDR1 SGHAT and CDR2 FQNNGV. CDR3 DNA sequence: TGTGCCAGCGGGGGATTTCCTATGAACACTGAAGCTTTCTTT. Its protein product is CASGGFPMNTEAFF. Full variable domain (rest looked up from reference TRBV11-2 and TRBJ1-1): EAGVAQSPRYKIIEKRQSVAFWCNPISGHATLYWYQQILGQGPKLLIQFQNNGVVDDSQLPKDRFSAERLKGVDSTLKIQPAKLEDSAVYLCASGGFPMNTEAFFGQGTRLTVV.

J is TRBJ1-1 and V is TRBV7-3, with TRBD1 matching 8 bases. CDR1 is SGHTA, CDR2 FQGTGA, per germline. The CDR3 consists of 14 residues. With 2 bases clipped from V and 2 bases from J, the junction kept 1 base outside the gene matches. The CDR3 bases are TGTGCCAGCAGCTTAGGACAGGGCAACACTGAAGCTTTCTTT. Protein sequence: CASSLGQGNTEAFF. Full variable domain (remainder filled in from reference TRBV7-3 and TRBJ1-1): GAGVSQTPSNKVTEKGKYVELRCDPISGHTALYWYRQSLGQGPEFLIYFQGTGAADDSGLPNDRFFAVRPEGSVSTLKIQRTERGDSAVYLCASSLGQGNTEAFFGQGTRLTVV.

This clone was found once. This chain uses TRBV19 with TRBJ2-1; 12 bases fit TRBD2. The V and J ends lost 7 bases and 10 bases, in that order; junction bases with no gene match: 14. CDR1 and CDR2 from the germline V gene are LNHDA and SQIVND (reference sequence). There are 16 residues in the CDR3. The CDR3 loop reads CASTSWTSGKAGEQFF. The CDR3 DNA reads TGTGCCAGTACCTCCTGGACTAGCGGGAAAGCAGGAGAGCAGTTCTTC.

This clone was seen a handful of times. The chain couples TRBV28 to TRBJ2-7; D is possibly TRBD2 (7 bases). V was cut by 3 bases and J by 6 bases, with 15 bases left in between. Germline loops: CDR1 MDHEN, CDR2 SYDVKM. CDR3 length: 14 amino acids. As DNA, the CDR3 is TGTGCCAGCAGTTTGGGGGGGGCAGGGCGCGAGCAGTACTTC. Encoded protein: CASSLGGAGREQYF.